This record looks at one TCR beta chain sequence and its context. Its target antigen remains unknown. No per-base quality is available; no much larger clone lies one base away. The CDR3 spans 16 residues, from the cysteine through the phenylalanine. Just the 48-base CDR3 DNA is kept, in frame starting at base 1. Germline trimming amounts to 5 bases on V and 5 bases on J, with 8 as the count of junction bases outside the gene matches. The CDR1 and CDR2 encoded by the germline V gene (reference sequence) are LNHDA and SQIVND. Patients with a history of autoimmune disease or receiving systemic immunosuppression were excluded from the trial. Peripheral blood for TCR sequencing was drawn from every dose cohort at baseline, at cycle 4 day 1 and at cycle 7 day 1. The samples were taken from a phase I, first-in-human, multicenter, open-label dose-escalation trial of ivuxolimab. Adults with locally advanced or metastatic melanoma, renal cell carcinoma, hepatocellular carcinoma or head and neck squamous cell carcinoma were enrolled in the trial. Before TCR sequencing, CD4+ T cells and CD8+ T cells from peripheral blood were sorted into separate populations.

Genomic DNA was isolated from the sorted cells so that the TCRbeta CDR3 region could be sequenced. The immunoSEQ Assay was used for sequencing of TCRbeta CDR3 regions. The clones in this table, taken by TCRdb from immuneACCESS, are in-frame only. Not every clone is retained; where verified, under half of the shortfall comes from an unresolved V gene, and the cause of the rest is unknown. In this sample the table shows about 40,000 clones, about nine tenths of which occur a single time. The top ten clones comprise more than 20% of the sample. The data were taken from a study of OX40 agonist ivuxolimab in advanced cancers. With respect to the entire study: Ivuxolimab was an agonistic, fully human IgG2 monoclonal antibody directed against OX40 (CD134), a costimulatory receptor. In the dose-escalation cohort, more than 75% of patients were male, and the mean age was approximately 60 years, with a range of roughly 23 to 85. Of the 52 patients in dose escalation, some 19 had hepatocellular carcinoma, about 15 had melanoma, 9 had renal cell carcinoma and 9 had head and neck cancer. Intravenous ivuxolimab was administered to patients every 2 weeks at six dose levels: 0.01, 0.1, 0.3, 1.5, 3 and 10 mg/kg. Partial responses occurred in three dose-escalation patients: two with cutaneous melanoma and one with hepatocellular carcinoma. The point of sequencing TCRbeta in the periphery was to test whether ivuxolimab changed TCR sequence diversity and drove clonal T-cell expansion. Prior anti-PD-1, anti-PD-L1 or anti-CTLA-4 therapy was permitted, and 30% to 45% of dose-escalation patients had received checkpoint inhibitors. The paper describes the monotherapy dose-escalation part (N ≈ 52 patients) of the phase I trial of ivuxolimab. What the authors observed across the whole study: Low levels of normalized T-cell clonal expansion were also shown by some nonresponding patients. Partial responders in the 0.1-3.0 mg/kg groups had among the lowest normalized peripheral clonal expansion, especially among CD8+ T cells. The antigen specificity of the clonally expanded peripheral T cells was not determined. After ivuxolimab, expanded clones were on average more numerous among CD8+ T cells than among CD4+ T cells. At doses from 0.1 to 3.0 mg/kg, clonal expansion was seen in both CD4+ and CD8+ blood T cells between baseline and week 6.

This sequence was found in an adult with an advanced solid tumor such as melanoma, head and neck, liver or kidney cancer. The chain couples TRBV19 to TRBJ1-4; 10 bases in between match TRBD1. This material consisted of CD4+ or CD8+ T cells sorted from blood, taken in a trial of the OX40 agonist ivuxolimab. The CDR3 corresponds to CASSHLPGQGNEKLFF. The nucleotides read TGTGCCAGTAGTCACCTTCCGGGACAGGGGAATGAAAAACTGTTTTTT.